This T cell receptor beta chain is from a study of neoadjuvant anti-PD-1 for oral cavity cancer. Study-wide results and caveats: Pretreatment Treg/Th17 ratio correlated inversely with post-treatment tumor clonality.

Details on this clone: Its antigen is unknown.

The CDR3 totals 14 residues. The V end was cut by 5 bases, the J end by 2 bases, with 12 bases between. Germline CDR1 is MNHNS and CDR2 is SASEGT. Sequencing was performed with immunoSEQ multiplex PCR; in TCRdb, only in-frame clones are kept and a portion is missing. The data contain around 8,000 clones, roughly 71% of them seen just once; the ten biggest clones take up 2.8%. As for time point: after neoadjuvant nivolumab, at surgical resection. These newly diagnosed stage II-IVA oral cavity squamous cell carcinoma patients had no prior systemic or radiation treatment. The chain uses TRBV6-1 and TRBJ1-2; TRBD1 might be the D (6 bases). Material: PBMCs, obtained after nivolumab (anti-PD-1) treatment. This receptor was taken from a person aged 35 to 85 with oral cavity squamous cell carcinoma. Here the CDR3 reads CASSPGGTNYGYTF. The CDR3 coding sequence is TGTGCCAGCAGTCCTGGGGGGACAAACTATGGCTACACCTTC.